Listed here are 14 T cell receptor beta chains from one sample, sequenced in a study of response to subunit inactivated influenza vaccine. From the RT-PCR reads, TCRdb called clonotypes with MiXCR, one entry per CDR3 protein. The profile shows about 190,000 distinct CDR3 sequences, around 15% of them singletons. Sample: CD8+ T cells sorted from PBMCs, taken around 5 days after vaccination. The origin of the receptors is a man aged 50 to 59 who received an inactivated influenza vaccine.

The chain carries TRBV9 and TRBJ1-2, with TRBD1 matching 7 bases. Looked up from germline, CDR1 is SGDLS and CDR2 is YYNGEE. Trimming removed 2 bases from V and 6 bases from J; junction bases left unmatched: 7. The CDR3 length is 14 residues. The CDR3 reads CASSVDREVDGYTF. CDR3 bases: TGTGCCAGCAGCGTCGACAGGGAGGTGGATGGCTACACCTTC. Looking up the rest from reference TRBV9 and TRBJ1-2 gives the full variable domain: DSGVTQTPKHLITATGQRVTLRCSPRSGDLSVYWYQQSLDQGLQFLIQYYNGEERAKGNILERFSAQQFPDLHSELNLSSLELGDSALYFCASSVDREVDGYTFGSGTRLTVV.

This clonotype was detected a few times. The V call is TRBV12-3 or TRBV12-4, the J call TRBJ1-1; no reliable D call. With 4 bases removed from V and 2 bases from J, the gap between germline ends came to 23 bases. The CDR3 totals 18 residues. CDR3 in amino acids: CASSSLGRGAGFNTEAFF. The CDR3 DNA reads as TGTGCCAGCAGTTCCCTCGGGCGAGGAGCGGGTTTTAACACTGAAGCTTTCTTT.

This clonotype was counted only a few times. The chain recombines TRBV11-2 with TRBJ2-7; 7 bases map to TRBD1. The J segment lost 5 bases and the V segment lost 3 bases, leaving 19 bases of the junction unmatched. Germline assignment: CDR1 SGHAT and CDR2 FQNNGV. CDR3 length equals 18 residues. CDR3 in DNA: TGTGCCAGCAGCTTTCTTGTACAGGGGAATCTGGGTTGGGACGAGCAGTACTTC. This translates into CASSFLVQGNLGWDEQYF.

The chain recombines TRBV12-3 or TRBV12-4 with TRBJ2-5; D is undetermined. CDR3 length equals 16 residues. With 2 bases removed from V and 2 bases from J, the gap between germline ends came to 15 bases. CDR3 nucleotide sequence: TGTGCCAGCAGTTTATACTGGGAAAGAGGTCAAGAGACCCAGTACTTC. Its protein product is CASSLYWERGQETQYF.

This clonotype occurred many times. The gene calls are TRBV6-5 and TRBJ2-2; 12 nucleotides match TRBD2. V gave up 0 bases and J gave up 7 bases; unmatched junction bases: 9. Germline V gene sequence: CDR1 MNHEY, CDR2 SVGAGI. The CDR3 consists of 18 residues. For the CDR3, the DNA is TGTGCCAGCAGTTACTCGTCGACTAGCGGGAGTGTACACGGGGAGCTGTTTTTT. Amino acid sequence: CASSYSSTSGSVHGELFF.

This clonotype appeared a few times. The chain joins TRBV4-3 to TRBJ2-2; D gene ambiguous. V lost 0 bases and J 2 bases, leaving 10 bases between the germline ends. Per the germline V gene, CDR1 is LGHNA and CDR2 is YSLEER. The CDR3 has 16 amino acids. The CDR3 sequence is CASSQEDASNTGELFF. The CDR3 nucleotides read TGCGCCAGCAGCCAAGAGGACGCCAGCAACACCGGGGAGCTGTTTTTT.

This clonotype turned up a few times. The chain carries TRBV28 and TRBJ2-3; D unresolved. V shed 7 bases and J shed 3 bases, with 23 bases lying between them. This CDR3 comprises 17 residues. CDR1 and CDR2 (germline): MDHEN, SYDVKM. The CDR3 sequence: CASIDLVGFGGTDTQYF. For the CDR3, the DNA is TGTGCCAGCATAGATTTGGTCGGGTTCGGTGGTACAGATACGCAGTATTTT.

There are a few counts of this clonotype. The gene calls are TRBV5-1 and TRBJ2-7; 10 nucleotides agree with TRBD2. Germline trimming cut 4 bases from V and 5 bases from J; bases unmatched to any gene: 15. The CDR3 has 17 residues. Per germline, CDR1 SGHRS and CDR2 YFSETQ. The DNA for the CDR3 is TGCGCCAGCAGCCGGCTTCCGGGACTAGCGCTAGGGGACGAGCAGTACTTC. This sequence encodes CASSRLPGLALGDEQYF. Drawing the rest from reference TRBV5-1 and TRBJ2-7, the complete variable domain is KAGVTQTPRYLIKTRGQQVTLSCSPISGHRSVSWYQQTPGQGLQFLFEYFSETQRNKGNFPGRFSGRQFSNSRSEMNVSTLELGDSALYLCASSRLPGLALGDEQYFGPGTRLTVT.

This chain links TRBV20-1 with TRBJ2-7; D tentatively fits TRBD1 or TRBD2 (6 bases each). V shed 1 base and J shed 2 bases, with 12 bases lying between them. Germline assignment: CDR1 DFQATT and CDR2 SNEGSKA (reference sequence). This CDR3 is built from 14 residues. In DNA form, the CDR3 reads TGCAGTGCTAGAGCCGGGGGCGGGCCCTACGAGCAGTACTTC. Its translation is CSARAGGGPYEQYF.

The CDR3 loop reads CASSAWDGLKETQYF. CDR3 sequence (DNA): TGTGCCAGCAGCGCCTGGGACGGGCTCAAAGAGACCCAGTACTTC. This chain links TRBV7-9 with TRBJ2-5, with D perhaps matching TRBD1 or TRBD2 (5 bases each). The ends were cut back, 5 bases at V and 3 bases at J, with 16 bases in the middle. CDR3 length equals 15 residues. In germline, CDR1 is SEHNR, CDR2 FQNEAQ (reference sequence).

The sample holds a few counts of this clonotype. CDR3 in amino acids: CASRARKSSYNEQFF. CDR3 nucleotide sequence: TGTGCCAGCAGAGCCCGAAAAAGCTCCTACAATGAGCAGTTCTTC. The chain is built from TRBV12-3 or TRBV12-4 and TRBJ2-1; D unresolved. The CDR3 spans 15 residues. Trimming took off 6 bases at V and 0 bases at J, with 12 bases between the two ends.

This clonotype has just a few counts. The CDR3 DNA reads as TGTGCCAGCAGTTACCGGGAACCGGGACAGGGGGTCGGGTACGAGCAGTACTTC. Its protein product is CASSYREPGQGVGYEQYF. The chain uses TRBV6-5 and TRBJ2-7; 11 bases match TRBD1. Germline CDR1 and CDR2: MNHEY and SVGAGI. The CDR3 contains 18 residues. V shed 2 bases, J shed 4 bases, and the junction held 13 bases outside the gene matches.

This clonotype showed up just a few times. The chain recombines TRBV7-9 with TRBJ2-1; D gene uncertain. In germline, CDR1 is SEHNR, CDR2 FQNEAQ (reference sequence). There are 13 residues in the CDR3. V was pared by 0 bases and J by 5 bases, with 5 bases between. The CDR3 is CASSLAINNEQFF. In nucleotides, the CDR3 is TGTGCCAGCAGCTTAGCCATAAACAATGAGCAGTTCTTC.

This clonotype was seen a handful of times. The J gene is TRBJ2-3, the V gene TRBV7-6; possible D gene TRBD2, 6 bases. The CDR3 runs 16 residues. Germline V lookup: CDR1 SGHVS, CDR2 FNYEAQ. Trimming left V 1 base short and J 0 bases short, with 11 bases between. The CDR3 sequence is CASSLVVAVSTDTQYF. The DNA of the CDR3 is TGTGCCAGCAGCTTAGTGGTAGCGGTTAGCACAGATACGCAGTATTTT. The full variable domain, in which reference TRBV7-6 and TRBJ2-3 provide the parts outside the CDR3, is GAGVSQSPRYKVTKRGQDVALRCDPISGHVSLYWYRQALGQGPEFLTYFNYEAQQDKSGLPNDRFSAERPEGSISTLTIQRTEQRDSAMYRCASSLVVAVSTDTQYFGPGTRLTVL.